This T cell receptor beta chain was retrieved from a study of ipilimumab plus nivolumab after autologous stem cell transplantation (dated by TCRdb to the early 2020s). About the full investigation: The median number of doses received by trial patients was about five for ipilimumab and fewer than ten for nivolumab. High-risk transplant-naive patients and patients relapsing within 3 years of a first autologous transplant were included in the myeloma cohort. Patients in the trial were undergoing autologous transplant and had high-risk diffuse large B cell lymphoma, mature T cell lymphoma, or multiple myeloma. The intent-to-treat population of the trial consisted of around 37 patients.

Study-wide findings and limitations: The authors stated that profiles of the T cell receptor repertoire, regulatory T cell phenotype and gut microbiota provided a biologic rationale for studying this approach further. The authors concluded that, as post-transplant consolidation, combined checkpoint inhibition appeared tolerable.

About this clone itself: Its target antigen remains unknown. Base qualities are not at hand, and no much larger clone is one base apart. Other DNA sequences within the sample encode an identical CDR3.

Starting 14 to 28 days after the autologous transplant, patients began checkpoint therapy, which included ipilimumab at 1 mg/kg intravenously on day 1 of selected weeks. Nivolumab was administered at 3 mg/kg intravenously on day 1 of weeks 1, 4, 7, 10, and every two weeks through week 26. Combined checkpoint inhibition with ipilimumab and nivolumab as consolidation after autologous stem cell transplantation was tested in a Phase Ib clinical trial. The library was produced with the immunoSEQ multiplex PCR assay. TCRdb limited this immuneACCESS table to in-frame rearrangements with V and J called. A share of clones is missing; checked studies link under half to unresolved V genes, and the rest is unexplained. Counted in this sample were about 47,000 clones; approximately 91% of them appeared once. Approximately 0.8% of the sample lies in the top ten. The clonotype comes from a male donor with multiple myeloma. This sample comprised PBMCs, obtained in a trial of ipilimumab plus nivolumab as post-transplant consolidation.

The DNA sequence follows: TGTGCCAGCAGCTTTGGGACTAGCGGAGGCACAGATACGCAGTATTTT. The translation is CASSFGTSGGTDTQYF. The chain is encoded by TRBV7-2 joined to TRBJ2-3, with 11 bases matching TRBD2. The CDR3 runs 16 amino acids, cysteine and phenylalanine included. Only the CDR3 DNA is retained, 48 bases long and in frame from the first base. Taken from the germline V gene, the CDR1 and CDR2 loops are SGHTA and FQGNSA. Clipping removes 3 bases from V and 1 base from J, with 3 as the unmatched junction base count.